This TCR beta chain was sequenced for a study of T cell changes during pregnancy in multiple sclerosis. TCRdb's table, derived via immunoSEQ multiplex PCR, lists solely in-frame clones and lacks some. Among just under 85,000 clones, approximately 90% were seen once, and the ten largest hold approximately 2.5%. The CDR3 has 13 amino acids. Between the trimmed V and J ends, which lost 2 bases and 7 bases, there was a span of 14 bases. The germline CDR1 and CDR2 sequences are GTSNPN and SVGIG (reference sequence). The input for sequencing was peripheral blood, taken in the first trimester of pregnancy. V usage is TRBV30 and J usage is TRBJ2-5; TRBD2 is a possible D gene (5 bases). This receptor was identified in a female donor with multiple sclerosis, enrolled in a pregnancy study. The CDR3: CAWSLGALGTQYF. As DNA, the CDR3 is TGTGCCTGGAGTTTGGGAGCTTTGGGGACCCAGTACTTC.